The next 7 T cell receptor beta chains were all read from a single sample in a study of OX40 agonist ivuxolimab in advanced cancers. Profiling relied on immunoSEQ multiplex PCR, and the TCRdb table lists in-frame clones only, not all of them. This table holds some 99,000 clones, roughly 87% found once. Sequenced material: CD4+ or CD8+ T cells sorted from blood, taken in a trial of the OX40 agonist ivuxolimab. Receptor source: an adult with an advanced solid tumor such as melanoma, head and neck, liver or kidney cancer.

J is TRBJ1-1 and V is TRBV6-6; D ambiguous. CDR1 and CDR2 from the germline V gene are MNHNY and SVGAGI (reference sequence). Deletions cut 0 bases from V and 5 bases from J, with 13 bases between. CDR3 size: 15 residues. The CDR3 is CASSYSLTERTEAFF. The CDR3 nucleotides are TGTGCCAGCAGTTACTCTCTTACGGAGAGGACTGAAGCTTTCTTT.

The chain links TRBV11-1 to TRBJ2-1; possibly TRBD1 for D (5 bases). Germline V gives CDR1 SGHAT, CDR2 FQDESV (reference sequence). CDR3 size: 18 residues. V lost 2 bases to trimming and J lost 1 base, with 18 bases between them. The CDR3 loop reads CASSLRGGAYISYNEQFF. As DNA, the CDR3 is TGTGCCAGCAGCTTAAGGGGTGGGGCCTATATTTCCTACAATGAGCAGTTCTTC.

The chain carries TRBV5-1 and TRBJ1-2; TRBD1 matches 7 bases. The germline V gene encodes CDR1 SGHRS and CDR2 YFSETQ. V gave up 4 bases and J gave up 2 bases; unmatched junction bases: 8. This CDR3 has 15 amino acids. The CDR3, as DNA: TGCGCCAGCAGCCCGCGACAGGGAAAGAACTATGGCTACACCTTC. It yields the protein CASSPRQGKNYGYTF.

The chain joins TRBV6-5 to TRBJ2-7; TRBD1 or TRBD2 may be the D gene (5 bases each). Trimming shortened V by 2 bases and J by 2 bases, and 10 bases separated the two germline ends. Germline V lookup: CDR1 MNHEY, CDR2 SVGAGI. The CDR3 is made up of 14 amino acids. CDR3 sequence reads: CASSYGGIAYEQYF. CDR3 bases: TGTGCCAGCAGTTACGGGGGAATCGCCTACGAGCAGTACTTC.

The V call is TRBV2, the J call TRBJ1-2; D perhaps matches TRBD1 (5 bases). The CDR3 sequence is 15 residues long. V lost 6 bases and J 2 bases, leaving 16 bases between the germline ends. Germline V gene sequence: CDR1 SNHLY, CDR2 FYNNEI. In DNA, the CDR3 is TGTGCCAGCAGGCACGGGACTGAAGAAAACTATGGCTACACCTTC. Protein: CASRHGTEENYGYTF.

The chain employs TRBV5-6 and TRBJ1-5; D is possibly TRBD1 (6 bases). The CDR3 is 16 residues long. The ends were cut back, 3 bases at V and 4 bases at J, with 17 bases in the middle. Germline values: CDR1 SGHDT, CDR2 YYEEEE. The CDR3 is CASSSYRRTANQPQHF. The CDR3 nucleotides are TGTGCCAGCAGCTCCTATCGCCGGACAGCAAATCAGCCCCAGCATTTT.

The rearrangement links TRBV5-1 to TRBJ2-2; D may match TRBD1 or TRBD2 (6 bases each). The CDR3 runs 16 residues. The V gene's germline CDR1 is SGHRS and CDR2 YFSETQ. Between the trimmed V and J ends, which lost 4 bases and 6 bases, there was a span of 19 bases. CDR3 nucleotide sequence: TGCGCCAGCAGCGCCCAGCTAGCGTCAGGGGCCGGGGAGCTGTTTTTT. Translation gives CASSAQLASGAGELFF.